Sequencing of this TCR beta chain was carried out in a study of immune characterization of retroperitoneal liposarcoma. This clonotype was seen many times. A single record per CDR3 protein comes from TCRdb applying MiXCR to the PCR reads. Of over 8,000 distinct CDR3 sequences listed, about 25% are singletons. The CDR3 loop spans 15 amino acids. Deletions cut 0 bases from V and 5 bases from J, with 13 bases between. The germline V gene encodes CDR1 MNHEY and CDR2 SVGAGI. The chain combines TRBV6-5 with TRBJ2-5; D is unclear. The receptor was derived from a male donor with retroperitoneal liposarcoma. The material sequenced was blood. For the CDR3, the DNA is TGTGCCAGCAGTTACTCGATCAGCTCAAGGGAGACCCAGTACTTC. This translates into CASSYSISSRETQYF.